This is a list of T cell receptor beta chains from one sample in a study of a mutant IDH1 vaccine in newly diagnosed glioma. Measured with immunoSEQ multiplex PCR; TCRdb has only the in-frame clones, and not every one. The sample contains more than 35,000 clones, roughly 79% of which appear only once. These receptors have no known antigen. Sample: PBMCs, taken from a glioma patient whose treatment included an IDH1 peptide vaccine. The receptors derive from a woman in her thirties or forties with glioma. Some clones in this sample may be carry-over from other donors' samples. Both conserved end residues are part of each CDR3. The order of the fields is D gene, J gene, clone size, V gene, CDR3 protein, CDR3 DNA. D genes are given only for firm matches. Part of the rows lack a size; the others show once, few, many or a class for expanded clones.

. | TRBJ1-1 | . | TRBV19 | CASSGTMNTEAFF | TGTGCCAGTAGTGGGACAATGAACACTGAAGCTTTCTTT
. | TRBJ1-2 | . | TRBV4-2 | CASSQGPYSRYGYTF | TGTGCCAGCAGCCAGGGCCCCTACAGCCGCTATGGCTACACCTTC
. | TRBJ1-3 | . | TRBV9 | CASSVLSLGNTIYF | TGTGCCAGCAGCGTCCTGTCCCTCGGAAACACCATATATTTT
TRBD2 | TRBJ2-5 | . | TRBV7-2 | CASSPIAGRLSQETQYF | TGTGCCAGCAGCCCGATAGCGGGAAGACTCTCCCAAGAGACCCAGTACTTC
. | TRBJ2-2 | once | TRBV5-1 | CASSLSPGLSGELFF | TGCGCCAGCAGCTTGTCACCCGGGCTCTCCGGGGAGCTGTTTTTT
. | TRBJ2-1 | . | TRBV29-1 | CSVEASGTPNEQFF | TGCAGCGTTGAAGCCTCCGGGACTCCGAATGAGCAGTTCTTC
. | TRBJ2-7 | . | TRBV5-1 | CASSLFGGSYEQYF | TGCGCCAGCAGCTTGTTCGGGGGCTCCTACGAGCAGTACTTC
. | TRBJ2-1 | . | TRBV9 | CASSVVSNLNNEQFF | TGTGCCAGCAGCGTAGTCAGCAATTTGAACAATGAGCAGTTCTTC
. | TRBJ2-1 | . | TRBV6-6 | CASGPPDRSGGLQFF | TGTGCCAGCGGGCCCCCTGACAGGTCGGGTGGATTGCAGTTCTTC
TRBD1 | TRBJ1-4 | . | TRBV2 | CASSDQGADEKLFF | TGTGCCAGCAGTGACCAGGGGGCGGATGAAAAACTGTTTTTT
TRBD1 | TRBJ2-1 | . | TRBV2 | CASSEDGTGGMNEQFF | TGTGCCAGCAGTGAAGATGGGACAGGGGGAATGAATGAGCAGTTCTTC
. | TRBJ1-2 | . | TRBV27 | CASSSDTRGYTF | TGTGCCAGCAGCTCCGACACTCGTGGCTACACCTTC
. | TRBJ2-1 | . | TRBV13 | CASSLRANEQFF | TGTGCCAGCAGCTTAAGGGCCAATGAGCAGTTCTTC
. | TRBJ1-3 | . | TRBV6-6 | CASSPIGNTIYF | TGTGCCAGCAGTCCGATTGGAAACACCATATATTTT